This T cell receptor beta chain derives from a study of shared clonotypes between healthy human individuals. Across the study: Used for every donor were three CD4 naive, three CD4 memory, two CD8 naive and one CD8 memory plate. Overall study findings and caveats: Richness estimates generally favored naive over memory subsets. The sharing of 4% to 5.5% of naive CD4 clonotypes was seen across a handful of donors. Donor scarcity curtailed the genetic and exposure-history diversity represented herein.

The V and J ends lost 6 bases and 2 bases, in that order; junction bases with no gene match: 9. CDR3 length: 15 residues. Germline V gives CDR1 SEHNR, CDR2 FQNEAQ (reference sequence). Terminally differentiated effector memory CD45RA+ cells were left out of the naive CD8 fraction, which was CD45RO-negative and positively selected for CCR7. Produced via immunoSEQ multiplex PCR; TCRdb's table is partial and in-frame only. Here the sample spans hundreds of thousands of clones, 95% to 96% being singletons. Note on this clone: What it binds is not known.

V and J are TRBV7-9 and TRBJ2-7; TRBD1 matches at 8 bases. The specimen sequenced was naive CD8+ T cells sorted from blood. This receptor was taken from a woman aged 25-40 years in good health. The CDR3 DNA reads TGTGCCAGCAGTTACAGTCAGGGGGCCCCCTACGAGCAGTACTTC. This gives the protein CASSYSQGAPYEQYF.